These T cell receptor beta chains were read from a single sample in a study of metastatic and nonmetastatic thyroid tumors. TCRdb re-called the PCR reads with MiXCR. The table shows around 21,000 clones, with 35% to 45% occurring only once. The sequencing sample was made of tumor tissue. The receptors here all came from a female donor with papillary thyroid cancer or a benign thyroid nodule (not recorded which). Some clones in this sample may be carry-over from other donors' samples. Each CDR3 is given with its conserved first and last residue. The D gene is left open where the match is weak. Where a row states a size, it is once, few, many or the class of an expanded clone; other rows omit it.

TRBJ1-5	TRBD1	NA	TRBV30	CAWSLTGTGLRPQHF	TGTGCCTGGAGTTTAACCGGGACAGGGTTACGGCCCCAGCATTTT
TRBJ1-2	TRBD1	NA	TRBV20-1	CSASPGGHGYTF	TGCAGTGCTTCTCCAGGGGGGCATGGCTACACCTTC
TRBJ2-1	NA	NA	TRBV20-1	CSARDLQARINEQFF	TGCAGTGCTAGAGACCTCCAGGCACGGATAAATGAGCAGTTCTTC
TRBJ1-6	NA	NA	TRBV28	CASQGNYNSPLHF	TGTGCCAGTCAAGGGAACTATAATTCACCCCTCCACTTT
TRBJ2-1	TRBD2	NA	TRBV12-3/TRBV12-4	CASSLARGVYNEQFF	TGTGCCAGCAGTTTAGCGCGGGGGGTATACAATGAGCAGTTCTTC
TRBJ2-1	NA	few	TRBV19	CASSIRTGRNEQFF	TGTGCCAGTAGTATAAGGACCGGCCGGAATGAGCAGTTCTTC
TRBJ2-1	NA	NA	TRBV5-1	CASSPTLDEQFF	TGCGCCAGCAGCCCTACCTTGGATGAGCAGTTCTTC
TRBJ2-1	NA	few	TRBV28	CASSEGVQTYNEKFF	TGTGCCAGCAGCGAGGGGGTTCAGACCTACAATGAGAAGTTCTTC
TRBJ2-1	NA	NA	TRBV11-2	CASSPLQNYDGQFF	TGTGCCAGCAGCCCCCTGCAGAACTACGACGGGCAGTTCTTC
TRBJ1-4	TRBD1	NA	TRBV5-6	CASSLVGTGWEKLFF	TGTGCCAGCAGCTTGGTTGGGACAGGGTGGGAAAAACTGTTTTTT
TRBJ2-7	NA	few	TRBV6-2/TRBV6-3	CASRTLGREQYF	TGTGCCAGCAGGACCCTAGGGCGCGAGCAGTACTTC
TRBJ2-2	NA	NA	TRBV6-1	CASSGIRDTRTGELFF	TGTGCCAGCAGTGGGATCCGGGACACCCGGACCGGGGAGCTGTTTTTT
TRBJ2-3	NA	NA	TRBV28	CASGGSGRISTDTQYF	TGTGCCAGCGGGGGGTCGGGCCGGATTAGCACAGATACGCAGTATTTT
TRBJ2-1	NA	few	TRBV25-1	CASSEPPYDEQFF	TGTGCCAGCAGTGAACCCCCATACGATGAGCAGTTCTTC
TRBJ1-2	NA	NA	TRBV28	CASSFGGWGGYTF	TGTGCCAGCAGTTTTGGGGGCTGGGGTGGCTACACCTTC
TRBJ2-3	TRBD2	NA	TRBV5-1	CASSLLGLAGGATDTQYF	TGCGCCAGCAGCTTGCTGGGACTAGCGGGAGGGGCCACAGATACGCAGTATTTT
TRBJ1-1	NA	NA	TRBV7-2	CASSPQGLVNTEAFF	TGTGCCAGCAGCCCACAGGGTCTCGTGAACACTGAAGCTTTCTTT
TRBJ2-1	TRBD1	few	TRBV6-1	CASRRDRGTKGQFF	TGTGCCAGCAGACGGGACAGGGGGACAAAGGGACAGTTCTTC
TRBJ2-7	TRBD1	NA	TRBV30	CAWSVLKIHRQGAYEQYF	TGTGCCTGGAGTGTACTAAAAATCCATCGGCAGGGGGCCTACGAGCAGTACTTC
TRBJ2-2	NA	NA	TRBV6-5	CASSYSIQRNTGELFF	TGTGCCAGCAGTTACTCGATCCAGCGGAACACCGGGGAGCTGTTTTTT
TRBJ2-3	NA	NA	TRBV7-3	CASSFTGSDTQYF	TGTGCCAGCAGCTTTACAGGGTCAGATACGCAGTATTTT
TRBJ1-1	NA	NA	TRBV9	CASSVEVNTEAFF	TGTGCCAGCAGCGTAGAAGTGAACACTGAAGCTTTCTTT
TRBJ2-2	TRBD2	NA	TRBV6-2/TRBV6-3	CASSYQRLAGGTNTGELFF	TGTGCCAGCAGTTATCAGAGACTAGCGGGAGGTACGAACACCGGGGAGCTGTTTTTT
TRBJ2-3	TRBD2	NA	TRBV27	CASSFGGRGTDTQYF	TGTGCCAGCAGTTTCGGTGGGAGGGGCACAGATACGCAGTATTTT
TRBJ2-1	TRBD2	NA	TRBV20-1	CSARKKRGDEAHLNEQFF	TGCAGTGCTAGAAAAAAGCGGGGGGACGAAGCCCATCTCAATGAGCAGTTCTTC
TRBJ1-2	NA	NA	TRBV14	CASSARGLQGWYGYTF	TGTGCCAGCAGCGCCAGGGGCCTTCAGGGGTGGTATGGCTACACCTTC
TRBJ2-3	NA	NA	TRBV6-4	CASSDGKGQSTDTQYF	TGTGCCAGCAGTGACGGAAAAGGACAGAGCACAGATACGCAGTATTTT
TRBJ1-6	NA	NA	TRBV9	CASSGSNSPLHF	TGTGCCAGCAGCGGCTCAAATTCACCCCTCCACTTT
TRBJ1-5	TRBD1	few	TRBV7-9	CASSPDRNNQPQHF	TGTGCCAGCAGCCCGGACAGGAATAATCAGCCCCAGCATTTT
TRBJ2-5	NA	NA	TRBV12-3/TRBV12-4	CASSRIDKGETQYF	TGTGCCAGCAGCCGGATTGACAAAGGGGAGACCCAGTACTTC
TRBJ2-1	TRBD2	NA	TRBV28	CASSLSLSTSGSNEQFF	TGTGCCAGCAGTTTATCCTTATCGACTAGCGGGAGCAACGAGCAGTTCTTC
TRBJ2-2	NA	NA	TRBV10-3	CAISEGTTNTGELFF	TGTGCCATCAGTGAGGGGACAACGAACACCGGGGAGCTGTTTTTT
TRBJ2-3	NA	NA	TRBV6-2/TRBV6-3	CASSPSIRRESTDTQYF	TGTGCCAGCAGTCCTTCAATCAGGCGGGAATCCACAGATACGCAGTATTTT
TRBJ2-5	TRBD2	NA	TRBV11-1	CASSLRRGVQETQYF	TGTGCCAGCAGCTTAAGGCGGGGGGTCCAAGAGACCCAGTACTTC
TRBJ1-3	NA	NA	TRBV6-1	CASSGRSGNTIYF	TGTGCCAGCAGTGGAAGATCGGGGAACACCATATATTTT
TRBJ2-2	NA	few	TRBV12-3/TRBV12-4	CASSPLGNTGELFF	TGTGCCAGCAGTCCCTTGGGGAACACCGGGGAGCTGTTTTTT
TRBJ2-3	NA	NA	TRBV4-2	CASSHLELFTDTQYF	TGTGCCAGCAGCCACCTCGAACTGTTCACAGATACGCAGTATTTT
TRBJ1-2	NA	few	TRBV2	CASSELQAPYGYTF	TGTGCCAGCAGTGAACTTCAGGCCCCCTATGGCTACACCTTC
TRBJ2-7	NA	few	TRBV28	CASSPLSEQYF	TGTGCCAGCAGTCCTCTGAGCGAGCAGTACTTC
TRBJ2-1	NA	NA	TRBV27	CASSFFGNEQFF	TGTGCCAGCAGTTTTTTCGGCAATGAGCAGTTCTTC
TRBJ1-5	NA	NA	TRBV6-2/TRBV6-3	CASKLFSNQPQHF	TGTGCCAGCAAACTTTTTAGCAATCAGCCCCAGCATTTT
TRBJ2-5	TRBD1	few	TRBV6-1	CASTLGTGDGETQYF	TGTGCCAGCACCCTCGGGACAGGGGACGGAGAGACCCAGTACTTC